This entry features one T cell receptor (beta chain) sequence. Its antigen has not been determined. Nothing much larger sits one base from this clone, and base qualities are not available. The library was built by means of the immunoSEQ multiplex PCR assay. Adaptive Biotechnologies carried out TCRB amplification, library preparation, sequencing and preliminary bioinformatics at Survey level resolution. As for the original processing: In R, clonality was calculated as 1 minus the normalized Shannon entropy, and the Gini index was computed using the R package ineq. Overlap score was defined as the summed counts of shared sequences divided by the total counts of all sequences in both compared samples. The significance of shared clonotypes was tested with Fisher's exact test, assuming a theoretical repertoire of 10^7 TCRB sequences. The source is immuneACCESS, and TCRdb retained only in-frame sequences with V and J called. Part of the clones is not carried over; for the studies checked, unresolved V genes explain less than half of this, and the remainder is unexplained. The DNA gave D and trimming, while V, J and clone size come from that table. The sample profile shows 9,000 to 13,000 clones; over 80% of them were found once. The ten most abundant clones make up 0.77% of the sample.

This record belongs to a study of follicular helper T cells after annual influenza vaccination (dated by TCRdb to the late 2010s). With respect to the entire study: Blood was drawn on days 0, 7 and 28 after each seasonal influenza vaccination. To study recall of cTfh clones, some subjects were followed across successive annual vaccinations spanning the 2013-2014, 2014-2015 and 2015-2016 seasons. One week after vaccination, a second recruited cohort of roughly 11 subjects (Table S1) displayed a similar ICOS+CD38+ cTfh response. Six subjects had multi-year samples: four covered two vaccination seasons and two covered three seasons. The 2015 samples were processed right after collection, while the 2013-2014 samples were cryopreserved. Paper-wide results and their limitations: ICOS+CD38+ cTfh clonality correlated with the frequency of that population, and its change correlated with the change in circulating plasmablast frequency. Because only about 8.5-20% of the analyzed cells gave productive TCRB sequences, there was no way to sample rare clonotypes. Day 7 ICOS+CD38+ clones were most often found later in ICOS-CD38- cTfh, suggesting that subset may serve as a memory reservoir. Successive annual vaccinations recalled a recurring oligoclonal ICOS+CD38+ cTfh response that included tetramer and AIM influenza-specific clonotypes. In evaluating whether influenza clones were enriched, the possibility that the far larger non-cTfh compartments were undersampled could not be ruled out.

Based on the germline V gene (reference sequence), the CDR1 and CDR2 sequences are MNHNY and SVGAGI. Trimming removed 4 bases from V and 4 bases from J, leaving 10 bases between the germline ends. The CDR3 sequence holds 14 residues, the cysteine and phenylalanine included. The read is trimmed to its CDR3 DNA, 42 bases read in frame from base 1. The time point label of this sample denotes: 2014-2015 season, 7 days after vaccination. Seasonal inactivated influenza vaccine (Fluvarix) was administered to adults, and sorted blood CD4 subsets were tracked by TCRB sequencing before and after vaccination. Subjects were considered eligible if community-dwelling and if influenza vaccine had not been received in the prior 6 months. Influenza vaccine contraindications, substance abuse, HIV/AIDS, active malignancy, immunomodulatory medication and active illness such as respiratory infection were included among the exclusion criteria. At each time point, roughly 35 to 110 mL of blood was collected. Either Ficoll-Paque PLUS or SepMate separation was used to isolate PBMC. As a comparison non-Tfh subset, CXCR5- memory CD4 T cells were sorted. Before DNA extraction, cell subsets were sorted from PBMC on a BD FACS Aria.

In this chain, TRBV6-6 is recombined with TRBJ2-2; the D gene remains uncertain. The clonotype comes from an adult who received the influenza vaccine. Source: CXCR5- memory CD4+ T cells sorted from blood, taken 7 days after influenza vaccination. The sample's cell subset or site label, in plain terms: CXCR5- memory CD4 T cells. CDR3 protein: CASSSGPTTGELFF. Here is the DNA: TGTGCCAGCAGTTCCGGGCCTACCACCGGGGAGCTGTTTTTT.